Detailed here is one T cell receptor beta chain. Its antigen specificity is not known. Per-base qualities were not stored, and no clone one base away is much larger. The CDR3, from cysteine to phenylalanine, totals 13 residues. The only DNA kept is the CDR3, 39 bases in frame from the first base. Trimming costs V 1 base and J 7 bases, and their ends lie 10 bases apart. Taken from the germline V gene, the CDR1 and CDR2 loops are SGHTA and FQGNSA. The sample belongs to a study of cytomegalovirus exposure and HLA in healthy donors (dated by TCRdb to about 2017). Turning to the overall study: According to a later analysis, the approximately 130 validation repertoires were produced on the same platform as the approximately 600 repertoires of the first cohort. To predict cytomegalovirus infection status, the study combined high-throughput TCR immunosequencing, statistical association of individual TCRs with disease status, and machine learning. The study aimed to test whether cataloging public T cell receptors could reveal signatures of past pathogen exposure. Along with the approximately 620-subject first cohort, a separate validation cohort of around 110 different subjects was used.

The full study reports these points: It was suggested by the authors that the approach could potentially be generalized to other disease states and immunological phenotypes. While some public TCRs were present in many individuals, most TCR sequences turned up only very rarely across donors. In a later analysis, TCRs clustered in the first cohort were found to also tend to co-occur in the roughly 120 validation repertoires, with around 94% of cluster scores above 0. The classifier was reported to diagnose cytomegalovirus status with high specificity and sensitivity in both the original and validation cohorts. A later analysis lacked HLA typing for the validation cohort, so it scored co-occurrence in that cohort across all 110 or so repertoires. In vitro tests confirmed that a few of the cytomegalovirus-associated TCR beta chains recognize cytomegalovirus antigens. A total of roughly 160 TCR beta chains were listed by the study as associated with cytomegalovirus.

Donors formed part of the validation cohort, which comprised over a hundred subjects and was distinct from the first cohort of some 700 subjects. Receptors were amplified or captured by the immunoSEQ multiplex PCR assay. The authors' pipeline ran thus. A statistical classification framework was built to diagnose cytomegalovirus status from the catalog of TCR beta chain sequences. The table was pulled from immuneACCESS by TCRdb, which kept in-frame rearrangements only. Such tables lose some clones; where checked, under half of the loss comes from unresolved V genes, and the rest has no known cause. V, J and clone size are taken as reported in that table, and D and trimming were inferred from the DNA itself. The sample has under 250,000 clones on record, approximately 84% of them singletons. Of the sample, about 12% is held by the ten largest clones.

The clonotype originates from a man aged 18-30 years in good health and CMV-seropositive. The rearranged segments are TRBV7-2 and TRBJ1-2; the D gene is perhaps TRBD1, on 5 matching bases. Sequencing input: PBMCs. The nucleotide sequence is TGTGCCAGCAGCTTAGGAGGGGCCCGTGGCTACACCTTC. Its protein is CASSLGGARGYTF. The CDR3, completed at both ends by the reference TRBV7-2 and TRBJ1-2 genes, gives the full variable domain GAGVSQSPSNKVTEKGKDVELRCDPISGHTALYWYRQSLGQGLEFLIYFQGNSAPDKSGLPSDRFSAERTGGSVSTLTIQRTQQEDSAVYLCASSLGGARGYTFGSGTRLTVV.